This T cell receptor beta chain was documented in a study of T cell repertoires in cytomegalovirus infection. Overall study context: TCR beta signatures that were public indicated CMV infection and matching HLA type.

Each CDR3 protein gets one entry after TCRdb re-called the reads with MiXCR. The sample carries 300,000 or so distinct CDR3 sequences, 20% to 30% recorded once. Broader study findings: In two of eight donors, the top clonotype was HLA-C-restricted CMV-specific.

The table lists this clonotype with many counts. What it binds is unknown. This CDR3 has 17 residues. Germline CDR1 SGHVS, CDR2 FQNEAQ. V dropped 6 bases and J dropped 2 bases, with 21 bases sitting between them. V gene TRBV7-8 combines with J gene TRBJ2-3; D unclear. The sequence came from a human donor in good health (CMV status not recorded). Some clones in this sample may be carry-over from other donors' samples. This specimen consisted of cultured PBMCs, obtained from culture after CMV antigen stimulation. The CDR3 nucleotides read TGTGCCAGCAGGAAATCCCGAGTCGGCAGAGACACAGATACGCAGTATTTT. As protein: CASRKSRVGRDTDTQYF.